This T cell receptor beta chain was identified in a study of human T cells and chemical hapten exposure. The germline V gene has CDR1 KGHSH and CDR2 LQKENI. The CDR3 sequence is 14 residues long. TCRdb recomputed calls from the RACE reads with MiXCR, one row per CDR3 protein. The sample records 95,000 to 150,000 distinct CDR3 sequences, about 13% being singletons. Specified time point: pre-sensitization, week 0. Sample treatment: therapeutic diphenylcyclopropenone sensitization with weekly scalp DPC. A note on this clonotype: The junction departs from the called germline gene at one end, perhaps through a read error.

This receptor was identified in a woman in her late teens or twenties with alopecia areata. Some clones in this sample may be carry-over from other donors' samples. The rearrangement uses TRBV18 and TRBJ1-1; D is unclear. Sequencing was performed on whole blood, taken in connection with sensitization to the hapten diphenylcyclopropenone (DPC). DNA of the CDR3: TGTGCCAGCTCACCATTCGACACGAACACTAAAGCTTTCTTT. This translates into CASSPFDTNTKAFF.